This T cell receptor (beta chain) was sequenced in a study of blood T cell repertoires in COVID-19. Overall study context: The origin of the acute and convalescent COVID-19 samples was the United States, Italy and Spain. The cDNA or gDNA used as material had been derived from T cells, B-cell-depleted T cells, or PBMCs.

In Seattle, patients joined the study during active infection and were tracked longitudinally. How the authors handled the data: Quantification of nucleated cells was approximated via reference gene primer amplification. The assay was immunoSEQ multiplex PCR, and TCRdb's table has in-frame clones only and misses some. D and trimming come from the DNA, and the V and J calls and clone size come from that table. The profile shows a few hundred thousand clones, more than 70% of them singletons. Input material: peripheral blood. The TCR was taken from a woman aged 55-70 years with COVID-19, enrolled during active disease.

The chain's CDR3 is CASSSPDRGKYEQYF. CDR3 bases: TGTGCCAGCAGTTCACCGGACAGGGGGAAATACGAGCAGTACTTC. The rearrangement uses TRBV6-5 and TRBJ2-7, with 10 bases lining up with TRBD1. The germline CDR1 and CDR2 sequences are MNHEY and SVGAGI. CDR3 size: 15 residues. The junction had 7 bases not matched to a gene; V was cut back by 4 bases and J by 4 bases.